This T cell receptor (beta chain) is from a study of cytomegalovirus exposure and HLA in healthy donors. About the research overall: Tens of millions of unique TCR sequences came from HLA-typed donors in an early release. Study findings and constraints: Prior analysis indicated that the majority of TCR beta V segments exhibited productivity approximately 87% or approximately 30% of the time. Later on, an analysis tied roughly 17,000 TCR beta sequences to HLA alleles at 0.05 false discovery rate. Presence/absence analyses supposed approximately even sequencing depth among donors.

Germline V CDR1 and CDR2: SEHNR, FQNEAQ (reference sequence). Trimming removed 0 bases from V and 4 bases from J, with 10 bases in between. The CDR3 totals 15 residues. On this clone: No antigen is known for it.

The PCR contained 60 Vbeta and 13 Jbeta primers. The table came from immunoSEQ multiplex PCR; TCRdb's copy has only in-frame clones and leaves some out. The sample lists under 250,000 clones; roughly 87% were seen once. The sample was PBMCs. The clonotype was recovered from a man between 40 and 49 years old in good health and CMV-seropositive. J is TRBJ1-5 and V is TRBV7-9; the D gene is possibly TRBD1 (6 bases). This chain's CDR3 is CASSLATGVNQPQHF. CDR3 DNA: TGTGCCAGCAGCTTAGCGACAGGAGTTAATCAGCCCCAGCATTTT.